These T cell receptor beta chains were read from a single sample in a study of blood T cell repertoires in COVID-19. This table comes from immunoSEQ multiplex PCR, and its TCRdb copy is limited to in-frame clones, with some not included. The table has about 210,000 clones, approximately 81% seen once. Sample: peripheral blood. Source of these receptors: a woman aged 80 or over with acute or convalescent COVID-19. CDR3s leave out the opening cysteine and the closing phenylalanine or tryptophan. Fields, in order: J gene, V gene, CDR3 protein.

j_gene: TRBJ1-5
v_gene: TRBV10-3
CDR3aa: AISAQGGYSNQPQH

j_gene: TRBJ1-1
v_gene: TRBV7-2
CDR3aa: ASSRPKGGQLRGSAEAF

j_gene: TRBJ2-7
v_gene: TRBV10-3
CDR3aa: AIERLAESYEQY

j_gene: TRBJ1-5
v_gene: TRBV2
CDR3aa: ASTRTGAGQPQH

j_gene: TRBJ2-3
v_gene: TRBV6-6
CDR3aa: ASSYRLATDTQY

j_gene: TRBJ2-1
v_gene: TRBV2
CDR3aa: ASSGSRSSYNEQF

j_gene: TRBJ2-3
v_gene: TRBV7-9
CDR3aa: ASSLTPGMDTQY

j_gene: TRBJ1-5
v_gene: TRBV3-1/TRBV3-2
CDR3aa: ASSQAGWQLHPDSNQPQH

j_gene: TRBJ2-7
v_gene: TRBV2
CDR3aa: ASSEQGLMYEQY

j_gene: TRBJ1-2
v_gene: TRBV6-5
CDR3aa: ASRLPGTGNGYT

j_gene: TRBJ2-4
v_gene: TRBV7-2
CDR3aa: ASSLESTVGLRNIQY

j_gene: TRBJ1-5
v_gene: TRBV28
CDR3aa: ASCVRFQPQH

j_gene: TRBJ2-2
v_gene: TRBV18
CDR3aa: ASSTRQPNTGELF

j_gene: TRBJ2-2
v_gene: TRBV21-1
CDR3aa: ASRKEAGELF

j_gene: TRBJ1-1
v_gene: TRBV6-2/TRBV6-3
CDR3aa: ASNPPWTPSPGEAF

j_gene: TRBJ1-4
v_gene: TRBV25-1
CDR3aa: ASTSREKLF

j_gene: TRBJ1-1
v_gene: TRBV19
CDR3aa: ASSTLGITEAF

j_gene: TRBJ1-5
v_gene: TRBV7-2
CDR3aa: ASSLAAGNQPQH

j_gene: TRBJ1-2
v_gene: TRBV5-1
CDR3aa: ASSSGRGMNYGYT

j_gene: TRBJ2-7
v_gene: TRBV2
CDR3aa: ASSEGAYEQY

j_gene: TRBJ2-1
v_gene: TRBV18
CDR3aa: ASSVAGVWNEQF

j_gene: TRBJ1-2
v_gene: TRBV5-1
CDR3aa: ASSSTGDRGLGYT

j_gene: TRBJ2-7
v_gene: TRBV7-2
CDR3aa: ASSRGGTQTYEQY

j_gene: TRBJ1-1
v_gene: TRBV30
CDR3aa: AWRVGSWGAEAF

j_gene: TRBJ2-7
v_gene: TRBV2
CDR3aa: ASSEDLGRGRYEQY

j_gene: TRBJ2-3
v_gene: TRBV5-3
CDR3aa: ARSPGLATDTQY

j_gene: TRBJ1-6
v_gene: TRBV7-2
CDR3aa: ASQTRRTGEGSPLH

j_gene: TRBJ1-2
v_gene: TRBV19
CDR3aa: ASMGTGRYGYT

j_gene: TRBJ2-7
v_gene: TRBV6-6
CDR3aa: ASSYSGPGLGYEQY

j_gene: TRBJ1-2
v_gene: TRBV7-2
CDR3aa: ASSLSAGTGGYYGYT

j_gene: TRBJ1-1
v_gene: TRBV5-8
CDR3aa: ASSLGINTEAF

j_gene: TRBJ2-6
v_gene: TRBV5-4
CDR3aa: ASSSSSGANVLT

j_gene: TRBJ2-2
v_gene: TRBV5-1
CDR3aa: ASSLRGLNTGELF

j_gene: TRBJ1-2
v_gene: TRBV6-5
CDR3aa: ASSLSPHSSIYGYT

j_gene: TRBJ2-5
v_gene: TRBV10-3
CDR3aa: AISELAQQETQY

j_gene: TRBJ2-3
v_gene: TRBV5-1
CDR3aa: ASSSGTEGDTQY

j_gene: TRBJ1-2
v_gene: TRBV5-1
CDR3aa: ASSLAAAGVNRWNYGYT

j_gene: TRBJ1-6
v_gene: TRBV21-1
CDR3aa: ASSGLDRGSPLH

j_gene: TRBJ1-1
v_gene: TRBV7-9
CDR3aa: ASSHGSRVTEAF

j_gene: TRBJ2-5
v_gene: TRBV5-5
CDR3aa: ASTTAGSQETQY

j_gene: TRBJ1-1
v_gene: TRBV5-1
CDR3aa: ASSFQGAIGAF

j_gene: TRBJ1-1
v_gene: TRBV2
CDR3aa: ASGRFTKNTEAF

j_gene: TRBJ1-1
v_gene: TRBV7-3
CDR3aa: ASSRRDETEAF

j_gene: TRBJ1-4
v_gene: TRBV18
CDR3aa: ASSPRGQVNEKLF

j_gene: TRBJ2-7
v_gene: TRBV11-2
CDR3aa: ASSLSVLSYEQY